This T cell receptor beta chain was captured in a study of blood T cell repertoires in COVID-19. In the study overall: T cells, B-cell-depleted T cells, or PBMCs provided the cDNA or gDNA that served as material.

For recovered donors of Cohort 3, there were two negative PCRs, clearance, or symptom resolution. CDR3 length equals 16 residues. Per germline, CDR1 MNHEY and CDR2 SVGEGT. V was pared by 2 bases and J by 0 bases, with 1 base of the junction left unmatched. Study processing details: Researchers report that nucleated cell counts were estimated from reference gene primer amplification. The data were produced by immunoSEQ multiplex PCR, yet TCRdb's version contains in-frame clones alone and is incomplete. The D gene and trimming were derived from the DNA, and the V and J assignments and clone size from that table. The table shows about 300,000 clones, with 80% to 95% occurring only once.

V usage is TRBV6-2 or TRBV6-3 and J usage is TRBJ2-1; 10 nucleotides align to TRBD2. This TCR derives from a woman in her thirties who had recovered from COVID-19. What was sequenced was PBMCs or T cells enriched from blood (not recorded which). CDR3 coding DNA: TGTGCCAGCAGTTACCCTAGCGGGAGCTCCTACAATGAGCAGTTCTTC. Protein sequence: CASSYPSGSSYNEQFF.